This TCR beta chain was captured in a study of blood T cell repertoires in COVID-19. As originally analysed: Reference gene primers were amplified, and this amplification served to estimate nucleated cell counts. Here immunoSEQ multiplex PCR was the method, and the copy in TCRdb shows in-frame clones only, minus some. The V and J calls and clone size come from that table; D and trimming were worked out from the DNA. The sample carries around 120,000 clones, around nine tenths recorded once. Unmatched junction bases numbered 10, after V lost 5 bases and J lost 3 bases. This CDR3 contains 16 residues. Germline CDR1 reads MDHEN; CDR2 reads SYDVKM.

The rearrangement links TRBV28 to TRBJ1-3, with 7 bases that match TRBD1. The sequencing sample was made of peripheral blood. This clonotype originated in a human donor in a cohort sampled during active COVID-19. CDR3 amino acids: CASSLRGGYSGNTIYF. DNA of the CDR3: TGTGCCAGCAGTCTCCGAGGGGGCTATAGTGGAAACACCATATATTTT.